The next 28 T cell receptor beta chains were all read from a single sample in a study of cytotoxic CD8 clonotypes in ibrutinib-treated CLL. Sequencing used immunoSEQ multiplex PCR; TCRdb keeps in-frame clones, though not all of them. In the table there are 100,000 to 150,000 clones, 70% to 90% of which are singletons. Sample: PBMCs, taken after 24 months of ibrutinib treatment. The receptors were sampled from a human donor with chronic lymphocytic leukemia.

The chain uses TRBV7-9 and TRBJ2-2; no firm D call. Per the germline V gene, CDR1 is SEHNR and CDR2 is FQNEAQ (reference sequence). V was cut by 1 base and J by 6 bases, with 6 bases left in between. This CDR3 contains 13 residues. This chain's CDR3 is CASSLGQAGELFF. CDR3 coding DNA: TGTGCCAGCAGCTTAGGTCAAGCCGGGGAGCTGTTTTTT.

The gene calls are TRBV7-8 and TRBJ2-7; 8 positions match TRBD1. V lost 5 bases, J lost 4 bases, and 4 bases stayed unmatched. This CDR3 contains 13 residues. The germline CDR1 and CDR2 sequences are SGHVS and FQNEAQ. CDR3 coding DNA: TGTGCCAGCAGCCTGGACAGGGTGTACGAGCAGTACTTC. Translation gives CASSLDRVYEQYF.

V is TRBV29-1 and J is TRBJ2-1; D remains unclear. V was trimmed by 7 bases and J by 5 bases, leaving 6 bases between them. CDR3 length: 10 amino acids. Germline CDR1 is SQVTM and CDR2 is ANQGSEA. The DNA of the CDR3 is TGCAGCGCCAGTAACAATGAGCAGTTCTTC. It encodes CSASNNEQFF.

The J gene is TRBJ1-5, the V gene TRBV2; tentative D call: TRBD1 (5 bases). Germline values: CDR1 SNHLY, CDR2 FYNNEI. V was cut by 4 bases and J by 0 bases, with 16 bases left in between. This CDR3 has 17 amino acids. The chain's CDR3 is CASSGAGSPYSNQPQHF. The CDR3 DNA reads TGTGCCAGCAGTGGGGCAGGGTCGCCGTATAGCAATCAGCCCCAGCATTTT. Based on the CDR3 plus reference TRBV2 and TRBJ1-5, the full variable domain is EPEVTQTPSHQVTQMGQEVILRCVPISNHLYFYWYRQILGQKVEFLVSFYNNEISEKSEIFDDQFSVERPDGSNFTLKIRSTKLEDSAMYFCASSGAGSPYSNQPQHFGDGTRLSIL.

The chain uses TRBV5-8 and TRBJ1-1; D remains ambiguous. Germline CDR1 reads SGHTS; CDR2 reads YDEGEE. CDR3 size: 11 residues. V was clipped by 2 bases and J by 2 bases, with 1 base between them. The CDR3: CASSLNTEAFF. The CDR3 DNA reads TGTGCCAGCAGCTTAAACACTGAAGCTTTCTTT.

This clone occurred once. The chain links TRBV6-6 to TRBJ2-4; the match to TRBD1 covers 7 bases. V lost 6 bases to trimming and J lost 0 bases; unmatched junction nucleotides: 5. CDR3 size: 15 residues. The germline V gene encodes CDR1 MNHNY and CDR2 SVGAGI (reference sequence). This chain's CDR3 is CASRIQGLAKNIQYF. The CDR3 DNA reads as TGTGCCAGCAGAATACAGGGGTTAGCCAAAAACATTCAGTACTTC.

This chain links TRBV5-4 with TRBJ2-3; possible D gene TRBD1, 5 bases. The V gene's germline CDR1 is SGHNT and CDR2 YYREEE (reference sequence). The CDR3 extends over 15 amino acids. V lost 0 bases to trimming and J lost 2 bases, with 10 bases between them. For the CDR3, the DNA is TGTGCCAGCAGCTTGGAGGGGCGGTTCACAGATACGCAGTATTTT. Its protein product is CASSLEGRFTDTQYF.

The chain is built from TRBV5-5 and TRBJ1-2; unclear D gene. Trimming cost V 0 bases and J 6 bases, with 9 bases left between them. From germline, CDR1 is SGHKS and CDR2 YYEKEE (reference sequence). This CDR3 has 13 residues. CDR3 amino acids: CASSLVLGNGYTF. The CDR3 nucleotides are TGTGCCAGCAGCTTGGTACTGGGTAATGGCTACACCTTC.

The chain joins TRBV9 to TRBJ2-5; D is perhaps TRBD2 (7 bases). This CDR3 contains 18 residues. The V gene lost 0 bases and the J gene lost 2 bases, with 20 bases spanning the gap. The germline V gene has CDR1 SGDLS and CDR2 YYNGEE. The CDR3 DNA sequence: TGTGCCAGCAGCGTAGCTAACTTGGGGGGGCGAGGTCAAGAGACCCAGTACTTC. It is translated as CASSVANLGGRGQETQYF.

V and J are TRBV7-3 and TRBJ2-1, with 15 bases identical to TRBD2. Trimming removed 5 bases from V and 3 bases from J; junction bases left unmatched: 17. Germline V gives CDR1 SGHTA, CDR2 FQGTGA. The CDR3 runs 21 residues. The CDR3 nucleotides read TGTGCCAGCAGCCCTCGCCTGGGACTAGCGGGAGGCTCGGGCATCTACAATGAGCAGTTCTTC. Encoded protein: CASSPRLGLAGGSGIYNEQFF.

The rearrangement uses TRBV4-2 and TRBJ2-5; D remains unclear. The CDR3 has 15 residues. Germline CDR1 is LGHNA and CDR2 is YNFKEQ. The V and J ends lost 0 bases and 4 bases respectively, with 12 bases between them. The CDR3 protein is CASSQERGLRETQYF. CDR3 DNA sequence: TGTGCCAGCAGCCAAGAACGCGGCCTCCGAGAGACCCAGTACTTC.

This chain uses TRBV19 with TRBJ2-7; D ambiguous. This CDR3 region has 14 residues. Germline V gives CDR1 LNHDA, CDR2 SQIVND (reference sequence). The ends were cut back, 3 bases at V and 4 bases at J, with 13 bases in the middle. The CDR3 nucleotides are TGTGCCAGTAGTATCCACTCGGGTCGGTACGAGCAGTACTTC. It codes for CASSIHSGRYEQYF.

The CDR3 DNA is TGTGCCAGCAGTGAAGTGGGGTCCCCCGGGGAGCTGTTTTTT. As protein: CASSEVGSPGELFF. The chain joins TRBV2 to TRBJ2-2, with D unclear. V was trimmed by 1 base and J by 6 bases, leaving 9 bases between them. The CDR3 consists of 14 residues. Looked up from germline, CDR1 is SNHLY and CDR2 is FYNNEI.

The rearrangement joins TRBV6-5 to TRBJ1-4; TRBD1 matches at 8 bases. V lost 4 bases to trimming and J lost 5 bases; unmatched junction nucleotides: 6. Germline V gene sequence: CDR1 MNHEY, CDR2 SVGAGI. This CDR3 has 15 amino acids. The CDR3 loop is CASSSGQGSNEKLFF. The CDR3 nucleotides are TGTGCCAGCAGTTCCGGACAGGGTTCGAATGAAAAACTGTTTTTT.

Here the CDR3 DNA reads TGTGCCAGTAGTACCCCCTTAATGTCTGGGGCCAACGTCCTGACTTTC. It codes for CASSTPLMSGANVLTF. The gene calls are TRBV19 and TRBJ2-6, with D unresolved. The V end lost 4 bases, the J end lost 1 base, and 11 bases lay between the germline ends. Germline V gene data show CDR1 as LNHDA and CDR2 as SQIVND (reference sequence). There are 16 residues in the CDR3.

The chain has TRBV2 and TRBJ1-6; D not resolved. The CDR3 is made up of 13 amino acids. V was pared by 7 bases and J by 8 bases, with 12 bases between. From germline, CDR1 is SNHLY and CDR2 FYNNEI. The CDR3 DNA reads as TGTGCCAGCAAACAAAGGCGCTATTCACCCCTCCACTTT. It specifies CASKQRRYSPLHF.

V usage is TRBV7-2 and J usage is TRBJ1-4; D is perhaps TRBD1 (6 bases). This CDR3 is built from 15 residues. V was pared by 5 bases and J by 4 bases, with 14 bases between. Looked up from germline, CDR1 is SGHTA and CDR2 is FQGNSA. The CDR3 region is CASSTLQGGNEKLFF. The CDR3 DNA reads TGTGCCAGCAGCACCCTACAGGGAGGTAATGAAAAACTGTTTTTT.

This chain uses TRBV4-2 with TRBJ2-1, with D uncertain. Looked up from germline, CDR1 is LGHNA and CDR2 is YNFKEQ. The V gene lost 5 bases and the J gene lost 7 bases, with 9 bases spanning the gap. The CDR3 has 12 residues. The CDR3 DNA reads TGTGCCAGCAGCTTGCGAGGTAATGAGCAGTTCTTC. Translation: CASSLRGNEQFF.

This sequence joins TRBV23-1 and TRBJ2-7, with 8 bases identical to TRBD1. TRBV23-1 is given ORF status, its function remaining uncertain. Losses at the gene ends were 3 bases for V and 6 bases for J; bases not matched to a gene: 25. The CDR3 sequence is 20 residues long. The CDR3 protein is CASSHAGTGGVPRSSGEQYF. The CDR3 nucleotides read TGCGCCAGCAGTCATGCGGGGACAGGAGGAGTCCCCAGGTCCTCTGGCGAGCAGTACTTC.

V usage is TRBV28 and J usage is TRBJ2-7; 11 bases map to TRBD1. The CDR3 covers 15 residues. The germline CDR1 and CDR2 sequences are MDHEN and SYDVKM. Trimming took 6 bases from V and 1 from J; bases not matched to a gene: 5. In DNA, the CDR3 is TGTGCCAGCAGGGATGGGACAGGGGGTTCCTACGAGCAGTACTTC. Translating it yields CASRDGTGGSYEQYF.

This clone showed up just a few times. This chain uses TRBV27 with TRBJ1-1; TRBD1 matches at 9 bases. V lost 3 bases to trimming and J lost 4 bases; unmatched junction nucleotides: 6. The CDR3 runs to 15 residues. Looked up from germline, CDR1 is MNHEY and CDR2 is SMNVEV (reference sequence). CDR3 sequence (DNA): TGTGCCAGCAGTTTGTTAGGGACAGGGAGCACTGAAGCTTTCTTT. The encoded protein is CASSLLGTGSTEAFF.

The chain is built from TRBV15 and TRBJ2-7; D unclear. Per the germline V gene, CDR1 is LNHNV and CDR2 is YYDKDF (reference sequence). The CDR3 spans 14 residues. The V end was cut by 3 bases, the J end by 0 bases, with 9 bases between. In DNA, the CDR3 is TGTGCCACCAGCAGTGGGCTCGACTCCTACGAGCAGTACTTC. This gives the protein CATSSGLDSYEQYF. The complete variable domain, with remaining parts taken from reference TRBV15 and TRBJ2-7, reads DAMVIQNPRYQVTQFGKPVTLSCSQTLNHNVMYWYQQKSSQAPKLLFHYYDKDFNNEADTPDNFQSRRPNTSFCFLDIRSPGLGDTAMYLCATSSGLDSYEQYFGPGTRLTVT.

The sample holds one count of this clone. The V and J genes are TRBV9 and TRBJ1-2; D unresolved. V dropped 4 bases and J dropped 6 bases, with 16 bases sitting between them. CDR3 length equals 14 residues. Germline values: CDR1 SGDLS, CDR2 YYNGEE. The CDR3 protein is CASSPSGEQHGYTF. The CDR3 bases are TGTGCCAGCAGCCCTTCTGGGGAGCAGCATGGCTACACCTTC.

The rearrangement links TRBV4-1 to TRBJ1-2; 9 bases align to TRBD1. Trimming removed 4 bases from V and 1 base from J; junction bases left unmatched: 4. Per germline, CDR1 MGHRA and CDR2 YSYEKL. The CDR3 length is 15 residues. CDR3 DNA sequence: TGCGCCAGCAGCCCCGGGACAGGGTTTAACTATGGCTACACCTTC. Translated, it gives CASSPGTGFNYGYTF.

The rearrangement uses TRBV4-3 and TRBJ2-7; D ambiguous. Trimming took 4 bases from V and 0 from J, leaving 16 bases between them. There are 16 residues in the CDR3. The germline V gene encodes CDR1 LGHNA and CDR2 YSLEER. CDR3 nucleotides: TGCGCCAGCAGCCCAAGCCCAGGCGATCACTCCTACGAGCAGTACTTC. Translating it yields CASSPSPGDHSYEQYF.

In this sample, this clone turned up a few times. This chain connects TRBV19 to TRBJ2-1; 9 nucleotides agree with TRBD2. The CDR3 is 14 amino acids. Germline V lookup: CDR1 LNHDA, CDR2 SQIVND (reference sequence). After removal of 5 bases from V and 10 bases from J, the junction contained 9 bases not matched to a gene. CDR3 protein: CASSGASGTEEQFF. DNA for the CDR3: TGTGCCAGTAGTGGTGCTAGCGGGACTGAAGAGCAGTTCTTC.

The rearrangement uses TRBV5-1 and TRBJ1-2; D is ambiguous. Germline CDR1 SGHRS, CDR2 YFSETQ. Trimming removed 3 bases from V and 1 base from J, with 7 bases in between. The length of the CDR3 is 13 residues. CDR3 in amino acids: CASSSDFNYGYTF. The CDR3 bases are TGCGCCAGCAGCTCAGACTTTAACTATGGCTACACCTTC.

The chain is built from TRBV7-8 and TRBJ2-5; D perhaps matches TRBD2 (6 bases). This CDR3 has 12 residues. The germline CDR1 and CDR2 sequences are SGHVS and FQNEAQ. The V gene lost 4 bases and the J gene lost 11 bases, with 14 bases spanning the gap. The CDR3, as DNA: TGTGCCAGCAGCTCCGCTGGGCGGGGTCAGTACTTC. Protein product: CASSSAGRGQYF.